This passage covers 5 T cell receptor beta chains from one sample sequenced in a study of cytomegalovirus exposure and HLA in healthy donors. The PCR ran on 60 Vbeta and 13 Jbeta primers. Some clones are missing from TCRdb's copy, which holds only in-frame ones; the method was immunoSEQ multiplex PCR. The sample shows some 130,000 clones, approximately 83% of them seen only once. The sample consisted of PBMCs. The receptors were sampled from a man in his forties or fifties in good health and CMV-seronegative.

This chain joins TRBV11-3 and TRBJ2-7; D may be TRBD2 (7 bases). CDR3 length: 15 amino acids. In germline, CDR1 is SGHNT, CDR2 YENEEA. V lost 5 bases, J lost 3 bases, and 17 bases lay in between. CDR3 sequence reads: CASSPHGGARYEQYF. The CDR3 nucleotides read TGTGCCAGCAGCCCGCATGGGGGGGCCCGCTACGAGCAGTACTTC.

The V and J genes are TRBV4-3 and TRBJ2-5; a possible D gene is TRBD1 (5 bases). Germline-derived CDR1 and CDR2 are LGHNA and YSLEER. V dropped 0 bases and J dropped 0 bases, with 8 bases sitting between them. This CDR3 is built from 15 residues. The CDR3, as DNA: TGCGCCAGCAGCCAAGAAAACAGGTACCAAGAGACCCAGTACTTC. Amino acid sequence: CASSQENRYQETQYF.

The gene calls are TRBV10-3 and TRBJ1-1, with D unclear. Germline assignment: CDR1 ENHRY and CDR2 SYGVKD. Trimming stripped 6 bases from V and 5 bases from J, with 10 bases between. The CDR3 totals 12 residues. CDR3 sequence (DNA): TGTGCCATCAGAGCGGGAGGGACTGAAGCTTTCTTT. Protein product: CAIRAGGTEAFF.

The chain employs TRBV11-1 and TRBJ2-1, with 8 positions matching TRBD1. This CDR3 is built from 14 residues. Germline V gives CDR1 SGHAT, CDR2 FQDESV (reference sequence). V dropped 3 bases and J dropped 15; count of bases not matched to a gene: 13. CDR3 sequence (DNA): TGTGCCAGCAGCTTTCGACAGGGGACTTATGTTCTGTTCTTC. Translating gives CASSFRQGTYVLFF.

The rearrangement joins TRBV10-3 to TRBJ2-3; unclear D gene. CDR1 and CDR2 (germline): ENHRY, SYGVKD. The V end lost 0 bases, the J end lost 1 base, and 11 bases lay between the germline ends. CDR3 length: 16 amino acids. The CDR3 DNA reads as TGTGCCATCAGTGAGTCGACGGGTGGTGGCACAGATACGCAGTATTTT. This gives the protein CAISESTGGGTDTQYF.